This record looks at one T cell receptor (beta chain) sequence and its context. This record belongs to a study of blood T cell repertoires in COVID-19. Looking at the study overall: Samples taken during acute and convalescent COVID-19 were collected in the United States, Italy and Spain. T cells, B-cell-depleted T cells, or PBMCs supplied cDNA or gDNA.

In the source study's methods: Counts of nucleated cells, estimated from reference gene primer amplification, were obtained. Some clones are missing from TCRdb's copy, which holds only in-frame ones; the method was immunoSEQ multiplex PCR. For V, J and clone size, that table is used; D and trimming come from the DNA. The sample contains 45,000 to 60,000 clones, roughly 90% of which appear only once. Per the germline V gene, CDR1 is SGDLS and CDR2 is YYNGEE. V shed 9 bases and J 3 bases; nucleotides not matched to a gene: 13. The CDR3 is made up of 16 amino acids. What was sequenced was peripheral blood. The gene calls are TRBV9 and TRBJ2-3, with 10 bases that match TRBD2. The receptor comes from a middle-aged man with acute or convalescent COVID-19. This CDR3 is CATPPLAGDKTDTQYF. DNA of the CDR3: TGTGCCACCCCCCCCCTAGCGGGAGATAAGACAGATACGCAGTATTTT.